This T cell receptor (beta chain) was captured in a study of chemoradiotherapy in HPV16-positive cancers. Germline loops: CDR1 KGHSH, CDR2 LQKENI. V trimming: 4 bases; J trimming: 6 bases; junction bases outside the gene matches: 7. The length of the CDR3 is 16 residues. Libraries were prepared by immunoSEQ multiplex PCR; TCRdb keeps only in-frame clonotypes and omits some of them. The sample has around 7,400 clones; less than 85% are singletons. The chain joins TRBV18 to TRBJ2-1, with TRBD2 matching over 12 bases. This sample comprised tumor tissue, obtained from a patient who underwent chemoradiotherapy. This clonotype originated in a human donor with HPV-associated anogenital cancer. The CDR3 sequence is CASSLPSGGAGNEQFF. The CDR3, as DNA: TGTGCCAGCTCACTCCCTAGCGGGGGGGCCGGCAATGAGCAGTTCTTC.